The 22 T cell receptor beta chains listed next were all sequenced from one sample in a study of blood T cell repertoires in COVID-19 (TCRdb year 2020). Library preparation used the immunoSEQ multiplex PCR assay. TCRdb limited this immuneACCESS table to in-frame rearrangements with V and J called. A share of clones is missing; checked studies link under half to unresolved V genes, and the rest is unexplained. This sample comprises over 250,000 clones, about 85% of them detected only once. 10% to 15% of the sample lies in the top ten. The sequenced material came from peripheral blood. The receptors stem from a human donor in a cohort sampled during active COVID-19.

The chain combines TRBV5-1 with TRBJ1-1; D not certain. This CDR3 spans 12 amino acids. Germline V gene lookup returns CDR1 SGHRS and CDR2 YFSETQ. Trimming cost V 3 bases and J 4 bases, with 7 bases left between them. The CDR3 region has the DNA TGCGCCAGCAGCTACGACATCACTGAAGCTTTCTTT. This encodes CASSYDITEAFF.

The rearrangement uses TRBV7-8 and TRBJ2-7; TRBD2 agrees at 11 bases. The V segment lost 2 bases and the J segment 10 bases; nucleotides outside the gene matches: 7. The CDR3 loop spans 14 amino acids. CDR1 is SGHVS and CDR2 is FQNEAQ in the germline V gene. This CDR3 reads CASSLSPGLAVQYF. The CDR3 nucleotides read TGTGCCAGCAGCTTAAGTCCGGGACTAGCGGTACAGTACTTC.

This clone was observed a handful of times. The chain is built from TRBV19 and TRBJ2-1, with D perhaps TRBD2 (6 bases). The CDR3 loop spans 16 amino acids. The germline CDR1 and CDR2 sequences are LNHDA and SQIVND (reference sequence). V was trimmed by 4 bases and J by 4 bases, leaving 17 bases between them. CDR3 loop: CASSKSGLAKYNEQFF. CDR3 coding DNA: TGTGCCAGTAGTAAATCTGGTCTAGCGAAATACAATGAGCAGTTCTTC.

This chain uses TRBV5-1 with TRBJ2-5; TRBD1 matches at 9 bases. Germline V gives CDR1 SGHRS, CDR2 YFSETQ. The V and J ends lost 6 bases and 6 bases, in that order; junction bases with no gene match: 9. This CDR3 region has 14 residues. CDR3 protein: CASNPGQGIKTQYF. The CDR3 bases are TGCGCCAGCAACCCGGGACAGGGCATCAAGACCCAGTACTTC.

The rearrangement uses TRBV10-3 and TRBJ1-1; 10 bases agree with TRBD1. J gave up 0 bases and V 6 bases, and 10 bases lay outside the gene matches. The CDR3 runs to 17 residues. CDR1 ENHRY and CDR2 SYGVKD come from the germline V gene. DNA of the CDR3: TGTGCCATCAGCACCGGGACAGGGGCTACTATGAACACTGAAGCTTTCTTT. This translates into CAISTGTGATMNTEAFF.

This chain uses TRBV5-1 with TRBJ2-5; 7 bases map to TRBD1. CDR3 length equals 15 residues. Germline CDR1 SGHRS, CDR2 YFSETQ. Trimming cost V 4 bases and J 2 bases; bases outside gene matches: 8. CDR3 amino acids: CASSAGTDSQETQYF. CDR3 in DNA: TGCGCCAGCAGCGCCGGGACAGACTCTCAAGAGACCCAGTACTTC.

This rearrangement joins TRBV11-3 to TRBJ2-3; 9 bases match TRBD1. The CDR3 sequence is 15 residues long. V lost 5 bases to trimming and J lost 3 bases; unmatched junction nucleotides: 6. Germline lookup yields CDR1 SGHNT and CDR2 YENEEA. The CDR3 sequence is CASSHGQGTTDTQYF. The CDR3, as DNA: TGTGCCAGCAGCCATGGACAGGGGACTACAGATACGCAGTATTTT.

The chain is built from TRBV27 and TRBJ2-7, with D perhaps TRBD2 (5 bases). Germline CDR1 is MNHEY and CDR2 is SMNVEV (reference sequence). The ends were cut back, 1 base at V and 2 bases at J, with 12 bases in the middle. The CDR3 length is 15 residues. The CDR3 loop reads CASSLYFGKTYEQYF. The CDR3 DNA reads TGTGCCAGCAGTTTATATTTCGGGAAAACCTACGAGCAGTACTTC.

This clone was found a few times. The chain uses TRBV3-1 (or the pseudogene TRBV3-2) and TRBJ2-7; 10 bases match TRBD2. The CDR3 covers 14 residues. Trimming at V came to 4 bases and at J to 2 bases, leaving 2 bases not matched to a gene. Germline V gene lookup returns CDR1 LGHDT and CDR2 YNNKEL (reference sequence). In DNA, the CDR3 is TGTGCCAGCAGCCCCGGGACTAGCGCCTACGAGCAGTACTTC. Translated: CASSPGTSAYEQYF.

This clone appeared a single time. The chain couples TRBV9 to TRBJ2-1; 10 nucleotides match TRBD1. The J segment lost 4 bases and the V segment lost 3 bases, leaving 7 bases of the junction unmatched. The CDR3 is made up of 16 amino acids. Germline V gives CDR1 SGDLS, CDR2 YYNGEE. DNA for the CDR3: TGTGCCAGCAGCGCACAGACAGGGGGCGTATACAATGAGCAGTTCTTC. Residues: CASSAQTGGVYNEQFF.

The table lists this clone with a few counts. The chain employs TRBV15 and TRBJ2-7, with 7 bases matching TRBD2. V lost 1 base and J lost 0; bases outside the gene matches: 6. The CDR3 runs 16 residues. Germline loops: CDR1 LNHNV, CDR2 YYDKDF (reference sequence). DNA for the CDR3: TGTGCCACCAGCAGAGGCTCGGGAGGCCCCTCCTACGAGCAGTACTTC. This translates into CATSRGSGGPSYEQYF.

This chain joins TRBV11-2 and TRBJ2-4; maybe TRBD1 (5 bases). The length of the CDR3 is 13 residues. V was shortened by 3 bases and J by 9 bases, with 12 bases between the two germline ends. Per germline, CDR1 SGHAT and CDR2 FQNNGV. In nucleotides, the CDR3 is TGTGCCAGCAGCTTTCAGGGTGGTAGCATTCAGTACTTC. This gives the protein CASSFQGGSIQYF.

The V gene is TRBV6-2 or TRBV6-3, the J gene TRBJ2-7; 12 bases match TRBD2. CDR3 length: 14 amino acids. CDR1 is MNHEY, CDR2 SVGEGT, per germline. The V segment lost 6 bases and the J segment 4 bases; nucleotides outside the gene matches: 4. The CDR3 protein is CASSLAGGPYEQYF. The CDR3 DNA sequence: TGTGCCAGCAGCCTAGCGGGAGGGCCTTACGAGCAGTACTTC.

The chain is built from TRBV7-2 and TRBJ2-3; TRBD2 matches at 13 bases. Germline-derived CDR1 and CDR2 are SGHTA and FQGNSA. The CDR3 covers 17 residues. V shed 5 bases, J shed 5 bases, and the junction held 10 bases outside the gene matches. This CDR3 reads CASSRITSGRAIDTQYF. CDR3 DNA sequence: TGTGCCAGCAGCCGGATTACTAGCGGGAGGGCCATAGATACGCAGTATTTT. Full variable domain (outside the CDR3, taken from reference TRBV7-2 and TRBJ2-3): GAGVSQSPSNKVTEKGKDVELRCDPISGHTALYWYRQSLGQGLEFLIYFQGNSAPDKSGLPSDRFSAERTGGSVSTLTIQRTQQEDSAVYLCASSRITSGRAIDTQYFGPGTRLTVL.

This clone was counted once. J is TRBJ1-2 and V is TRBV2; 7 nucleotides match TRBD1. CDR1 SNHLY and CDR2 FYNNEI come from the germline V gene. The CDR3 runs to 14 residues. The V gene end was trimmed by 4 bases and the J gene end by 2 bases; junction bases not matched to a gene: 4. CDR3 DNA: TGTGCCAGCAGTGGGGACAGTCTCAACTATGGCTACACCTTC. Translating it yields CASSGDSLNYGYTF.

The chain links TRBV19 to TRBJ2-6; perhaps TRBD1 as D (5 bases). The germline gives CDR1 LNHDA, CDR2 SQIVND (reference sequence). The germline V and J ends were trimmed by 1 base and 11 bases, with 18 bases remaining between them. The CDR3 is 16 amino acids. The CDR3 loop reads CASSIGVGLHYYVLTF. The CDR3 region has the DNA TGTGCCAGTAGTATAGGTGTGGGGCTACATTATTACGTCCTGACTTTC.

J is TRBJ2-1 and V is TRBV3-1 (or the pseudogene TRBV3-2), with 10 nucleotides matching TRBD2. In germline, CDR1 is LGHDT, CDR2 YNNKEL (reference sequence). Trimming cost V 3 bases and J 8 bases; bases outside gene matches: 10. The CDR3 consists of 16 residues. The CDR3 DNA follows: TGTGCCAGCAGCCAGGGGACTAGCGTATCTCCTCATGAGCAGTTCTTC. Encoded protein: CASSQGTSVSPHEQFF.

The table lists this clone with a count of one. The chain uses TRBV2 and TRBJ1-1; 9 positions match TRBD1. The CDR3 sequence is 14 residues long. V shed 8 bases, J shed 3 bases, and the junction held 7 bases outside the gene matches. Germline V gene lookup returns CDR1 SNHLY and CDR2 FYNNEI. The CDR3 is CASRWGQGDTEAFF. CDR3 DNA sequence: TGTGCCAGCCGCTGGGGACAGGGAGACACTGAAGCTTTCTTT.

The V call is TRBV5-1, the J call TRBJ2-5, with TRBD2 matching over 12 bases. The junction had 9 bases not matched to a gene; V was cut back by 5 bases and J by 4 bases. This CDR3 region has 16 residues. The germline CDR1 and CDR2 sequences are SGHRS and YFSETQ. CDR3 bases: TGCGCCAGCAGTCCTCCTAGCGGGAGGGCCGGAGAGACCCAGTACTTC. This codes for CASSPPSGRAGETQYF.

This clone was counted once. This rearrangement joins TRBV18 to TRBJ1-5; no definite D call. Trimming removed 3 bases at V and 6 bases at J, with 9 bases between. CDR3 length equals 13 residues. Germline assignment: CDR1 KGHSH and CDR2 LQKENI. CDR3 in DNA: TGTGCCAGCTCACCGGCCCTCACTCAGCCCCAGCATTTT. It is translated as CASSPALTQPQHF.

This chain uses TRBV19 with TRBJ2-5; tentatively, D is TRBD2 (5 bases). From germline, CDR1 is LNHDA and CDR2 SQIVND (reference sequence). V lost 4 bases and J 7 bases, leaving 10 bases between the germline ends. The CDR3 spans 12 residues. The CDR3 protein is CASSTEVGTQYF. Here the CDR3 DNA reads TGTGCCAGTAGTACGGAGGTCGGGACCCAGTACTTC.

This clone showed up just once. The chain recombines TRBV28 with TRBJ1-2; no clear D gene. CDR3 length: 14 amino acids. The V gene lost 1 base and the J gene lost 6 bases, with 12 bases spanning the gap. From germline, CDR1 is MDHEN and CDR2 SYDVKM. CDR3 sequence (DNA): TGTGCCAGCAGTTTATCTAGCCCTCGGGATGGCTACACCTTC. Translating it yields CASSLSSPRDGYTF.